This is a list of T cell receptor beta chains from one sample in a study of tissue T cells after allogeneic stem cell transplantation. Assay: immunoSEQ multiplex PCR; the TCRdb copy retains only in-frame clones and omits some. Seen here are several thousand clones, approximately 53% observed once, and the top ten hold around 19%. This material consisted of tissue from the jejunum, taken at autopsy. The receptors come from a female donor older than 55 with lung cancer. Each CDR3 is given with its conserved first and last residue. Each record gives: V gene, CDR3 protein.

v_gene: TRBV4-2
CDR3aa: CASSSPGGFQETQYF

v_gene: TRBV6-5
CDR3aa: CASRGVRGHEQYF

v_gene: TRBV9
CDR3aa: CASSVTPGGTSGYNEQFF

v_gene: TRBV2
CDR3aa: CASEGNGEETQYF

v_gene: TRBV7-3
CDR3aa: CASSGVAPEPNEQFF

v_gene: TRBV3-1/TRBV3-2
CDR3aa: CASSQVGGNEQYF

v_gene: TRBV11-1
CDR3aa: CASSRGASQPQHF

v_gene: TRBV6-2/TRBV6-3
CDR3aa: CASSYDFGRVSQPQHF

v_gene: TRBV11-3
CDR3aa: CASSRETEAFF

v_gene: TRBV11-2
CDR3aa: CASSFGGGNQETQYF

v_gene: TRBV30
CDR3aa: CAWRPKVGYEQYF

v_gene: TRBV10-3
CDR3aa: CAISKSSGQGNSPLHF

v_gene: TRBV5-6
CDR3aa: CASSLMGARGNEKLFF

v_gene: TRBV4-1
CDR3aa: CASSFGRVSYEKLFF

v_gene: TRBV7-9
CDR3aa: CASSLRGTGTDTQYF

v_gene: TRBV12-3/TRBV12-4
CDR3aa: CASSLYATGGYTF

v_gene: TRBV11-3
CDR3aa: CASSFPLGLADNEQFF

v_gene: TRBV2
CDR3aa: CASTLAGGRNIQYF

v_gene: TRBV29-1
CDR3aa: CSALRGGETQYF

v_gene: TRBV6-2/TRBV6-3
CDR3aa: CASSYLNFAEAFF